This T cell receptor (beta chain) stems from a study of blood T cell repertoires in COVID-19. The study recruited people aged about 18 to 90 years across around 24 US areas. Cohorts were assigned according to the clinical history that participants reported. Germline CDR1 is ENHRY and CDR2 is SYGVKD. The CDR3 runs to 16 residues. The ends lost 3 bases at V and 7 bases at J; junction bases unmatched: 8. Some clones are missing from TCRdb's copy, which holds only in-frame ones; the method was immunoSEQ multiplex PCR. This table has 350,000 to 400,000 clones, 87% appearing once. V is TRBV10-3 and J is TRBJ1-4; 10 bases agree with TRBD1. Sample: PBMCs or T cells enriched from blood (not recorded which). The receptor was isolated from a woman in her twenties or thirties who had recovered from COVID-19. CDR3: CAISEGFGTGAEKLFF. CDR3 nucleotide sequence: TGTGCCATCAGTGAAGGGTTCGGGACAGGGGCTGAAAAACTGTTTTTT.